The 21 T cell receptor beta chains below were found in one sample sequenced in a study of response to subunit inactivated influenza vaccine (dated by TCRdb to 2016 to 2019). The receptor library was made with RT-PCR. Instrument used: Illumina HiSeq 2500. In TCRdb, the public reads were trimmed at Q25 with fastp and aligned with MiXCR, with productive beta chains retained. Here each entry gathers all rows of one CDR3 protein and keeps the most common genes and DNA. Across this sample there are a few hundred thousand distinct CDR3 sequences, with 14% seen only once. Over 8.5% of the sample goes to the ten largest clones. The sample in question was PBMCs from blood, obtained about 11 days after vaccination. The receptors were sampled from a man aged 50-59 years who received an inactivated influenza vaccine. Donor details come from another sample of the same person, matched by shared clones.

This clonotype was recorded a few times. This rearrangement joins TRBV7-2 to TRBJ1-5; TRBD1 aligns across 7 bases. Germline CDR1 reads SGHTA; CDR2 reads FQGNSA. The CDR3 runs to 16 residues. With 5 bases clipped from V and 2 bases from J, the junction kept 9 bases outside the gene matches. CDR3 sequence: CASSPRPTGGNQPQHF. DNA of the CDR3: TGTGCCAGCAGCCCCCGGCCCACAGGGGGCAATCAGCCCCAGCATTTT.

This clonotype was recorded a few times. This rearrangement joins TRBV6-5 to TRBJ1-2, with TRBD1 matching 9 bases. Germline CDR1 MNHEY, CDR2 SVGAGI. J lost 6 bases, V lost 0 bases, and 5 bases had no gene match. This CDR3 region has 15 residues. Written as DNA, the CDR3 is TGTGCCAGCAGTTACTCGCGACAGGGGGACCATGGCTACACCTTC. As protein: CASSYSRQGDHGYTF.

The table lists this clonotype with a few counts. This chain joins TRBV20-1 and TRBJ2-5, with D unresolved. This CDR3 contains 11 residues. Trimming removed 3 bases at V and 4 bases at J, with 6 bases between. Germline values: CDR1 DFQATT, CDR2 SNEGSKA (reference sequence). CDR3 in amino acids: CSASSRETQYF. The CDR3 DNA is TGCAGTGCTAGTTCACGAGAGACCCAGTACTTC.

This clonotype came up a few times. This rearrangement joins TRBV6-2 or TRBV6-3 to TRBJ2-1; 12 bases agree with TRBD2. CDR3 length: 17 residues. Germline V gene sequence: CDR1 MNHEY, CDR2 SVGEGT. The V segment lost 4 bases and the J segment 7 bases; nucleotides outside the gene matches: 11. The CDR3 sequence is CASSSGTSGYLGNEQFF. DNA of the CDR3: TGTGCCAGCAGTTCCGGGACTAGCGGGTACCTCGGGAATGAGCAGTTCTTC.

V is TRBV19 and J is TRBJ1-2; weak D call: TRBD1 (6 bases). V was pared by 3 bases and J by 6 bases, with 14 bases between. This CDR3 has 14 residues. The germline gives CDR1 LNHDA, CDR2 SQIVND (reference sequence). DNA of the CDR3: TGTGCCAGTAGTATGGGGGCCCAAGGGGATGGCTACACCTTC. It encodes CASSMGAQGDGYTF. The variable domain in full, with the rest retrieved from reference TRBV19 and TRBJ1-2, is DGGITQSPKYLFRKEGQNVTLSCEQNLNHDAMYWYRQDPGQGLRLIYYSQIVNDFQKGDIAEGYSVSREKKESFPLTVTSAQKNPTAFYLCASSMGAQGDGYTFGSGTRLTVV.

The chain couples TRBV4-2 to TRBJ2-1; unclear D gene. Trimming shortened V by 0 bases and J by 12 bases, and 18 bases separated the two germline ends. The CDR3 length is 15 residues. Germline V gene sequence: CDR1 LGHNA, CDR2 YNFKEQ. Here the CDR3 reads CASSQEAAVEVGQFF. The CDR3 nucleotides are TGTGCCAGCAGCCAAGAGGCTGCAGTCGAAGTTGGGCAGTTCTTC.

The sample holds many counts of this clonotype. The chain combines TRBV12-3 or TRBV12-4 with TRBJ2-1, with D tentatively TRBD2 (5 bases). The CDR3 consists of 14 residues. Deletions cut 6 bases from V and 6 bases from J, with 15 bases between. CDR3 sequence reads: CASSQNTRGNEQFF. The CDR3 region has the DNA TGTGCCAGCAGCCAGAACACCCGGGGCAATGAGCAGTTCTTC.

This clonotype has just a few counts. The chain carries TRBV28 and TRBJ1-1; D gene unclear. V lost 2 bases to trimming and J lost 6 bases, with 19 bases between them. The CDR3 consists of 16 residues. Germline-derived CDR1 and CDR2 are MDHEN and SYDVKM. CDR3: CASSLVFRFSRAEAFF. DNA for the CDR3: TGTGCCAGCAGTTTAGTATTTCGCTTCTCGCGAGCTGAAGCTTTCTTT. Combining the CDR3 with reference TRBV28 and TRBJ1-1 gives the whole variable domain DVKVTQSSRYLVKRTGEKVFLECVQDMDHENMFWYRQDPGLGLRLIYFSYDVKMKEKGDIPEGYSVSREKKERFSLILESASTNQTSMYLCASSLVFRFSRAEAFFGQGTRLTVV.

The table lists this clonotype with a few counts. The chain uses TRBV7-9 and TRBJ2-1; 12 nucleotides align to TRBD2. Germline CDR1 SEHNR, CDR2 FQNEAQ (reference sequence). The CDR3 is 17 residues long. Trimming took 1 base from V and 9 from J; bases not matched to a gene: 10. The CDR3 loop reads CASSLDPRLAGESEQFF. The CDR3 DNA reads as TGTGCCAGCAGCTTAGACCCTCGACTAGCGGGAGAGTCTGAGCAGTTCTTC. Supplemented by reference TRBV7-9 and TRBJ2-1, the full variable domain reads DTGVSQNPRHKITKRGQNVTFRCDPISEHNRLYWYRQTLGQGPEFLTYFQNEAQLEKSRLLSDRFSAERPKGSFSTLEIQRTEQGDSAMYLCASSLDPRLAGESEQFFGPGTRLTVL.

At least ten counts were recorded for this clonotype. The V call is TRBV12-3 or TRBV12-4, the J call TRBJ2-5; a weak D match, TRBD2 (6 bases). With 3 bases removed from V and 5 bases from J, the gap between germline ends came to 13 bases. This CDR3 spans 14 amino acids. CDR3 loop: CASSFRSGGETQYF. Here the CDR3 DNA reads TGTGCCAGCAGTTTTAGGAGTGGGGGGGAGACCCAGTACTTC.

The J gene is TRBJ2-1, the V gene TRBV12-3 or TRBV12-4; 10 bases agree with TRBD2. V shed 5 bases and J 3 bases; nucleotides not matched to a gene: 7. CDR3 length: 16 residues. The chain's CDR3 is CASSRWTSGVYNEQFF. In DNA form, the CDR3 reads TGTGCCAGCAGTCGATGGACTAGCGGAGTCTACAATGAGCAGTTCTTC.

V is TRBV28 and J is TRBJ2-3, with D possibly TRBD1 on 6 matching bases. There are 13 residues in the CDR3. With 10 bases removed from V and 2 bases from J, the gap between germline ends came to 13 bases. From germline, CDR1 is MDHEN and CDR2 SYDVKM. CDR3 protein: CATNRAITDTQYF. The CDR3 DNA reads TGTGCCACCAACAGGGCGATCACAGATACGCAGTATTTT.

The rearrangement links TRBV6-2 or TRBV6-3 to TRBJ1-6, with TRBD1 as a possible D gene (6 bases). Germline V lookup: CDR1 MNHEY, CDR2 SVGEGT. Deletions cut 6 bases from V and 5 bases from J, with 14 bases between. The CDR3 has 15 residues. CDR3 amino acids: CASSYRDSHNSPLHF. The CDR3 bases are TGTGCCAGCAGCTACAGGGACTCACATAATTCACCCCTCCACTTT.

V usage is TRBV6-2 or TRBV6-3 and J usage is TRBJ2-7; 7 nucleotides line up with TRBD2. Trimming at V came to 6 bases and at J to 3 bases, leaving 11 bases not matched to a gene. The CDR3 length is 15 residues. CDR1 and CDR2 (germline): MNHEY, SVGEGT. For the CDR3, the DNA is TGTGCCAGCAGACCTAGCGGAGCGGTGGTCTACGAGCAGTACTTC. Translating gives CASRPSGAVVYEQYF.

This clonotype was seen more than once but under ten times. V is TRBV25-1 and J is TRBJ2-1, with 10 bases lining up with TRBD2. With 0 bases clipped from V and 4 bases from J, the junction kept 12 bases outside the gene matches. The germline gives CDR1 MGHDK, CDR2 SYGVNS. The CDR3 runs to 19 residues. The CDR3: CASSEYWRAGGPVYNEQFF. The CDR3, as DNA: TGTGCCAGCAGTGAATATTGGCGAGCGGGAGGGCCGGTTTACAATGAGCAGTTCTTC.

The CDR3 spells CASAAERSQPQHF. The DNA of the CDR3 is TGTGCCAGCGCGGCAGAAAGGAGTCAGCCCCAGCATTTT. V gene TRBV7-8 combines with J gene TRBJ1-5; D gene ambiguous. V was cut by 8 bases and J by 6 bases, with 14 bases left in between. The germline CDR1 and CDR2 sequences are SGHVS and FQNEAQ. The CDR3 runs to 13 residues.

J is TRBJ2-1 and V is TRBV3-1; tentative D call: TRBD2 (6 bases). V was clipped by 0 bases and J by 9 bases, with 6 bases between them. The CDR3 is 12 amino acids. Germline-derived CDR1 and CDR2 are LGHDT and YNNKEL (reference sequence). DNA for the CDR3: TGTGCCAGCAGCCAAGACGGGGGTGAGCAGTTCTTC. Translated, it gives CASSQDGGEQFF.

As regards this clonotype: This may arise from a read error, as a much more abundant clone is one base away. The gene calls are TRBV12-3 or TRBV12-4 and TRBJ2-5; the D gene is possibly TRBD1 (7 bases). CDR3 length: 14 residues. Trimming pared 6 bases from V and 4 bases from J, leaving 15 bases between. Written as DNA, the CDR3 is TGTGCCAGCAGGGGCTACAGGGGAGGAGAGACCCAGTACTTC. Protein sequence: CASRGYRGGETQYF.

This clonotype was recorded a few times. The chain combines TRBV12-3 or TRBV12-4 with TRBJ1-5, with D possibly TRBD1 on 5 matching bases. The CDR3 length is 15 residues. V was pared by 4 bases and J by 5 bases, with 15 bases between. CDR3 amino acids: CASSSVREVHQPQHF. The CDR3 DNA follows: TGTGCCAGCAGTTCCGTCAGGGAGGTTCATCAGCCCCAGCATTTT.

This clonotype was seen only a few times. This chain joins TRBV6-5 and TRBJ2-3; D not certain. The CDR3 sequence is 12 residues long. The V gene lost 5 bases and the J gene lost 5 bases, with 8 bases spanning the gap. Germline V gives CDR1 MNHEY, CDR2 SVGAGI. The CDR3 spells CASSTPLDTQYF. For the CDR3, the DNA is TGTGCCAGCAGTACCCCTTTAGATACGCAGTATTTT.

The chain is built from TRBV6-1 and TRBJ1-6; TRBD1 matches 7 bases. CDR1 is MNHNS and CDR2 is SASEGT in the germline V gene. This CDR3 spans 15 amino acids. V was pared by 6 bases and J by 8 bases, with 10 bases of the junction left unmatched. The CDR3 DNA reads as TGTGCCAGCAGCCTTCGGACAGGCGTTTATTCACCCCTCCACTTT. This gives the protein CASSLRTGVYSPLHF.